Listed below are T cell receptor beta chains from one sample, sequenced in a study of blood T cell repertoires in COVID-19. Produced via immunoSEQ multiplex PCR; TCRdb's table is partial and in-frame only. The data hold more than 300,000 clones, with around nine tenths observed a single time. Sequenced sample: PBMCs or T cells enriched from blood (not recorded which). The origin of the receptors is a woman under 30 who had recovered from COVID-19. Both conserved end residues are part of each CDR3. The order of the fields is J gene, D gene, clone size, V gene, CDR3 DNA, CDR3 protein. D genes are given only for firm matches. Clone size is not always given. Where it is, it says once, few, many or a class for expanded clones.

>TRBJ1-4|-|-|TRBV29-1
TGCAGCGTTGGTGAGGAAAAACTGTTTTTT
CSVGEEKLFF
>TRBJ1-5|-|-|TRBV6-2/TRBV6-3
TGTGCCAGCAGTTATATAAGTTCCGGTCAGCCCCAGCATTTT
CASSYISSGQPQHF
>TRBJ2-1|TRBD2|-|TRBV4-1
TGCGCCAGCAGCCACCTCCTTCGCGGGGGTGTTGAGCAGTTCTTC
CASSHLLRGGVEQFF
>TRBJ1-2|-|once|TRBV11-3
TGTGCCAGCAGCTTATCTGGGGGCCGAGGCTACACCTTC
CASSLSGGRGYTF
>TRBJ1-5|-|few|TRBV1
TGCACCAGCAGCGGTGGACAGGAGAGCAATCAGCCCCAGCATTTT
CTSSGGQESNQPQHF
>TRBJ1-6|-|-|TRBV18
TGTGCCAGCTCACCAAGGACAGAGAATTCACCCCTCCACTTT
CASSPRTENSPLHF
>TRBJ2-1|TRBD2|-|TRBV7-9
TGTGCCAGCAGCCCCGGACTAGCGGGGGGGCCAATTGACAATGAGCAGTTCTTC
CASSPGLAGGPIDNEQFF
>TRBJ1-3|-|-|TRBV18
TGTGCCAGCTCACCAGTTTCCGGCTCTGGAAACACCATATATTTT
CASSPVSGSGNTIYF
>TRBJ2-2|TRBD2|once|TRBV29-1
TGCAGCGTTGAAGATTCGGGGGGCACCGGGGAGCTGTTTTTT
CSVEDSGGTGELFF
>TRBJ1-6|TRBD1|-|TRBV6-4
TGTGCCAGCAGTGCTACCGGGACAGGGAGAAACTCACCCCTCCACTTT
CASSATGTGRNSPLHF
>TRBJ2-1|TRBD2|-|TRBV6-4
TGTGCCAGCAGTACTAGCGGGGAGAACAATGAGCAGTTCTTC
CASSTSGENNEQFF
>TRBJ1-6|TRBD1|few|TRBV6-5
TGTGCCAGCAGTTACTCGACAGGGGGCTTCTATCCCCTCCACTTT
CASSYSTGGFYPLHF
>TRBJ1-6|TRBD1|-|TRBV3-1/TRBV3-2
TGTGCCAGCAGCCCGCATGGGACAGCCAACAATTCACCCCTCCACTTT
CASSPHGTANNSPLHF
>TRBJ2-5|-|-|TRBV30
TGTGCCTGGAGTGTAAATCCCGGGGGGCGAGAGACCCAGTACTTC
CAWSVNPGGRETQYF
>TRBJ2-4|TRBD2|few|TRBV19
TGTGCCAGTACCACACCGAGACTAGCGGGTATGGAAAACATTCAGTACTTC
CASTTPRLAGMENIQYF
>TRBJ2-2|TRBD2|-|TRBV3-1/TRBV3-2
TGTGCCAGCAGCCCGGGACTAGCGGGGACCGGGGAGCTGTTTTTT
CASSPGLAGTGELFF
>TRBJ1-2|TRBD1|-|TRBV29-1
TGCAGCGCATTGACAGGGTCCAACTATGGCTACACCTTC
CSALTGSNYGYTF
>TRBJ1-5|-|-|TRBV25-1
TGTGCCAGCAGTGAAAGGACAGTTCGGCACCATCAGCCCCAGCATTTT
CASSERTVRHHQPQHF
>TRBJ2-2|TRBD1|-|TRBV7-2
TGTGCCAGCAGAGTTGGGACAGGGCGCACCGGGGAGCTGTTTTTT
CASRVGTGRTGELFF
>TRBJ2-1|-|-|TRBV7-2
TGTGCCAGCAGCTCTACTAGCGACAGGAGGAATGAGCAGTTCTTC
CASSSTSDRRNEQFF
>TRBJ2-1|TRBD2|-|TRBV7-2
TGTGCCAGCGGCTACGGGACTAGCGGGGGGGCCTACAATGAGCAGTTCTTC
CASGYGTSGGAYNEQFF
>TRBJ1-2|-|-|TRBV30
TGTGCCTGGAGTGTACCTTGGGGGCCCGGCTATGGCTACACCTTC
CAWSVPWGPGYGYTF
>TRBJ1-1|TRBD1|-|TRBV27
TGTGCCAGCAGGGATTACAGGGGGTTCACTGAAGCTTTCTTT
CASRDYRGFTEAFF
>TRBJ2-3|-|once|TRBV6-5
TGTGCCAGCGGGATGAGCGGGACAGATACGCAGTATTTT
CASGMSGTDTQYF
>TRBJ2-7|-|-|TRBV2
TGTGCCAGCAGTGAAGCGCGTTCCGCTTACGAGCAGTACTTC
CASSEARSAYEQYF
>TRBJ1-2|-|-|TRBV7-9
TGTGCCAGCAGCTCTGACCGACAGGTACCCTATGGCTACACCTTC
CASSSDRQVPYGYTF
>TRBJ2-1|TRBD2|-|TRBV5-4
TGTGCCAGCAGCTTCGAAGCGGGGGGCCACAATGAGCAGTTCTTC
CASSFEAGGHNEQFF
>TRBJ1-5|-|-|TRBV5-6
TGTGCCAGCAGCTTGGTTGGAGCCAGCAATCAGCCCCAGCATTTT
CASSLVGASNQPQHF